The next 3 T cell receptor beta chains were all read from a single sample in a study of regulatory T cells in long-lasting Graves disease. CDR3-region Arm-PCR and iRepertoire HTBI primers produced the TCR beta libraries. TCRdb itself ran the multiplex PCR reads through MiXCR, one entry per CDR3 protein. The sample includes 680,000 or so distinct CDR3 sequences, less than 20% of them seen just once. Described time point: newly diagnosed GD, antithyroid drugs for less than 3 months. Generation of the TCR library employed RNA extracted from PBMCs. This sample was also put to use in a study of T cells in Graves' hyperthyroidism and ophthalmopathy.

Here the sequenced sample was peripheral blood mononuclear cells (PBMCs), taken at new diagnosis, from a patient treated with antithyroid drugs. All receptors derive from a woman under 40 with Graves disease.

This clonotype occurred a few times. The V call is TRBV7-6, the J call TRBJ1-4; D unresolved. Looked up from germline, CDR1 is SGHVS and CDR2 is FNYEAQ. The CDR3 is 16 amino acids. The ends were cut back, 2 bases at V and 5 bases at J, with 15 bases in the middle. DNA for the CDR3: TGTGCCAGCAGCTTAATGCGGGTAGGGCTGAATGAAAAACTGTTTTTT. This sequence encodes CASSLMRVGLNEKLFF.

In this sample, this clonotype turned up a few times. This sequence joins TRBV20-1 and TRBJ2-3; no clear D. CDR1 is DFQATT, CDR2 SNEGSKA, per germline (reference sequence). V dropped 5 bases and J dropped 1 base, with 10 bases sitting between them. This CDR3 is 13 amino acids long. CDR3 in DNA: TGCAGTGCTTACTTTATAGGCACAGATACGCAGTATTTT. As protein: CSAYFIGTDTQYF.

The table lists this clonotype with many counts. V is TRBV28 and J is TRBJ2-5; either TRBD1 or TRBD2 may fit D (5 bases each). This CDR3 comprises 18 residues. The V gene's germline CDR1 is MDHEN and CDR2 SYDVKM. Deletions cut 6 bases from V and 1 base from J, with 24 bases between. CDR3 nucleotide sequence: TGTGCCAGCAGCCCGGGACGCTTCGGACGATCAATCCAAGAGACCCAGTACTTC. Amino acid sequence: CASSPGRFGRSIQETQYF.